Included here is one TCR beta chain sequence, with context. Its antigen remains unidentified. CDR3 length: 17 residues. Germline CDR1 and CDR2: SGHTA and FQGNSA. Germline trimming cut 0 bases from V and 3 bases from J; bases unmatched to any gene: 4. This sample is drawn from a study of shared clonotypes between healthy human individuals. Study-wide points: Despite large depth, rarefaction showed incomplete sorted-subset sequencing.

The deep-level immunoSEQ assay was used. Method: immunoSEQ multiplex PCR; TCRdb's copy keeps in-frame clones and lacks some. The data hold millions of clones, with approximately 90% observed a single time. The receptor was derived from a man between 18 and 29 years old in good health. Material for sequencing was naive CD4+ T cells sorted from blood. Subset indicated: CD45RA+ positively selected. This chain joins TRBV7-2 and TRBJ2-3, with 12 bases aligning to TRBD2. The CDR3 sequence: CASSLAASGRGTDTQYF. The CDR3 DNA reads as TGTGCCAGCAGCTTAGCGGCTAGCGGGAGGGGGACAGATACGCAGTATTTT.